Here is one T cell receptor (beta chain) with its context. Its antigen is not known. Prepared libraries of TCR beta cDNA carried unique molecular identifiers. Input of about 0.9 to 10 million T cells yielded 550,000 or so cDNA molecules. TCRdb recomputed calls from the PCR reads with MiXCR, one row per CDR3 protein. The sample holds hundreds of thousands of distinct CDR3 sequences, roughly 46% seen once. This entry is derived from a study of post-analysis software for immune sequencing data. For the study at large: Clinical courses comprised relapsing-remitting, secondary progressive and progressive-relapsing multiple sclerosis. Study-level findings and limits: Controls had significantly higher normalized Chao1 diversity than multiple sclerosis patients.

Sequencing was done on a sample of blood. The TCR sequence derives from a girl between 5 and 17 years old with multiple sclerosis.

CDR3 DNA sequence: TGCAGTGCGTACAGGGCCGGGGAGCTGTTTTTT. Residues: CSAYRAGELFF. The chain has TRBV20-1 and TRBJ2-2; D might be TRBD1 (6 bases). Germline V gene sequence: CDR1 DFQATT, CDR2 SNEGSKA (reference sequence). With 6 bases removed from V and 6 bases from J, the gap between germline ends came to 8 bases. The CDR3 length is 11 residues.